One T cell receptor (beta chain) is described in this entry. Its target is not known. These data originate in a study of Tregs in tolerant kidney transplant recipients. V dropped 6 bases and J dropped 5 bases, with 12 bases sitting between them. CDR1 is MNHNY and CDR2 is SVGAGI in the germline V gene (reference sequence). The CDR3 contains 13 residues. Profiling relied on immunoSEQ multiplex PCR, and the TCRdb table lists in-frame clones only, not all of them. The profile covers tens of thousands of clones, with roughly 95% appearing a single time and 0.37% taken by the ten largest. The chain couples TRBV6-6 to TRBJ2-3, with D perhaps TRBD1 or TRBD2 (5 bases each). Sequenced sample: Tregs from blood cultured with allogeneic cells. The receptor's source is a human donor in good health. The CDR3: CASSRDGLDTQYF. The CDR3 DNA is TGTGCCAGCAGCCGGGACGGCCTAGATACGCAGTATTTT.